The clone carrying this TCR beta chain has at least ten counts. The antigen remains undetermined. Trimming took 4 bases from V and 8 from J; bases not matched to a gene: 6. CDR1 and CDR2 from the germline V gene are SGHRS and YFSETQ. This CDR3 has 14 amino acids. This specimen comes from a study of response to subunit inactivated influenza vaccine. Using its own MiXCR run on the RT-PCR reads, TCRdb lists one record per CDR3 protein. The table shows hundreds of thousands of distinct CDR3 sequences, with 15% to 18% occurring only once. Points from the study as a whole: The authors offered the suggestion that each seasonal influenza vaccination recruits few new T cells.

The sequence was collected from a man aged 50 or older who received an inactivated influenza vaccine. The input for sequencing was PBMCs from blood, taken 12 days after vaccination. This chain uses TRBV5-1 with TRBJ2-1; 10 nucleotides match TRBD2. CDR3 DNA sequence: TGCGCCAGCAGCCAGTCCGGGACTAGCGATGAGCAGTTCTTC. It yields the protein CASSQSGTSDEQFF. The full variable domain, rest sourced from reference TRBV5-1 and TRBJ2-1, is KAGVTQTPRYLIKTRGQQVTLSCSPISGHRSVSWYQQTPGQGLQFLFEYFSETQRNKGNFPGRFSGRQFSNSRSEMNVSTLELGDSALYLCASSQSGTSDEQFFGPGTRLTVL.